The clone carrying this T cell receptor beta chain was recorded once. It was CD45RO-negative cells, positively selected for CCR7, that made up naive CD8 cells, with terminally differentiated effector memory CD45RA+ cells excluded. In the study's own analysis: ImmunoSEQ output lacked quality scores and full-length reads, limiting matched filtering. The protocol was immunoSEQ multiplex PCR, while the TCRdb copy is restricted to in-frame clones and leaves out a portion. Clone size and the V and J calls come from that table; the DNA yielded D and trimming. The repertoire holds 700,000 to 950,000 clones, roughly 96% seen once, with 0.2% to 0.25% in the top ten. The sample comes from a study of shared clonotypes between healthy human individuals. The sequencing sample was made of naive CD8+ T cells sorted from blood. This clonotype was obtained from a man aged 25-45 years in good health.

The CDR3 reads CASTPRVGQPQHF. In DNA form, the CDR3 reads TGTGCCAGCACCCCGAGGGTCGGACAGCCCCAGCATTTT. The chain employs TRBV28 and TRBJ1-5; D is unresolved. V was clipped by 7 bases and J by 7 bases, with 14 bases between them. Germline V gene lookup returns CDR1 MDHEN and CDR2 SYDVKM. This CDR3 is built from 13 residues.